This T cell receptor beta chain is drawn from a study of regulatory T cells in long-lasting Graves disease. Study observations and caveats: Possibly, too few samples lowered accuracy. The researchers studied only peripheral blood, not thyroid tissue. It was in persistent disease that TRBV28, TRBJ1-2 and TRBJ2-5 were favored.

Construction of the TCR beta libraries employed iRepertoire HTBI primers in conjunction with Arm-PCR of CDR3 regions. TCRdb ran MiXCR on the multiplex PCR reads and lists one entry per CDR3 protein. The repertoire has about 450,000 distinct CDR3 sequences, about 15% of them found once; the top ten carry roughly 15%. A remark on this clonotype: Its cognate antigen is unknown.

Regarding time point: newly diagnosed GD, antithyroid drugs for less than 3 months. TCR sequences were obtained from RNA taken from PBMCs. Germline loops: CDR1 MDHEN, CDR2 SYDVKM. This CDR3 has 18 amino acids. The trim removed 5 bases at V and 6 bases at J, leaving 13 bases unmatched. In addition, the sample was reused for a study of T cells in Graves' hyperthyroidism and ophthalmopathy.

This clonotype was obtained from a woman between 50 and 59 years old with Graves disease. This chain uses TRBV28 with TRBJ2-7; 16 positions agree with TRBD2. Sample: peripheral blood mononuclear cells (PBMCs), taken at new diagnosis, from a patient treated with antithyroid drugs. The CDR3 protein is CASSRRGGTSGRGSEQYF. CDR3 nucleotide sequence: TGTGCCAGCAGTAGACGCGGAGGGACTAGCGGGAGGGGCTCCGAGCAGTACTTC.